The rows below give T cell receptor beta chains drawn from one sample of a study of blood T cell repertoires in COVID-19. The method was immunoSEQ multiplex PCR; TCRdb's version includes in-frame clones alone and lacks a portion of them. Counted here are 120,000 or so clones, 85% to 90% occurring once; the ten biggest clones make up 5% to 8%. Specimen: peripheral blood. The origin of the receptors is a man older than 75 with active or convalescent COVID-19. Each CDR3 is given without its conserved first and last residue.

j_call | v_call | cdr3_aa
TRBJ1-2 | TRBV18 | ASSPRQGDYGYT
TRBJ1-2 | TRBV30 | ARSTGNYGYT
TRBJ1-2 | TRBV7-2 | ASSLPRSGYT
TRBJ1-2 | TRBV7-2 | ASSFNRAGGYT
TRBJ1-2 | TRBV7-2 | ASSPNGQGGSYT
TRBJ1-4 | TRBV6-1 | ASSLRASTNEKLF
TRBJ1-1 | TRBV12-3/TRBV12-4 | ASSFPGTEAF
TRBJ1-1 | TRBV2 | ASSTLGQGAEAF
TRBJ1-2 | TRBV7-9 | ASSLGRQWGYT
TRBJ2-3 | TRBV7-3 | ASSLIGTGGDHTQY
TRBJ1-5 | TRBV2 | ASSVEGRENQPQH
TRBJ2-2 | TRBV7-3 | ASSTGTGELF
TRBJ2-3 | TRBV4-2 | ASSHGRESGTDTQY
TRBJ1-3 | TRBV5-1 | ASSLTGTGGPFSGNTIY
TRBJ2-3 | TRBV5-6 | ASSLKVLAGSRRTDTQY
TRBJ1-4 | TRBV29-1 | SVITGEQLF
TRBJ2-7 | TRBV29-1 | SVGQRSYEQY
TRBJ2-1 | TRBV28 | ASRPTGTYSYNEQF
TRBJ1-2 | TRBV19 | ASTPVQNYGYT
TRBJ2-7 | TRBV5-1 | ASSKGPQLGREQY
TRBJ1-2 | TRBV7-9 | ASAAANYGYT
TRBJ1-1 | TRBV21-1 | ASSKVSGGTEAF
TRBJ1-1 | TRBV27 | ASSRYLENTEAF
TRBJ2-7 | TRBV5-1 | ASRLRTGGSYEQY
TRBJ1-1 | TRBV5-1 | ASSLWGRANTEAF
TRBJ2-3 | TRBV28 | ASSWGANTDTQY
TRBJ2-1 | TRBV24-1 | ATSDGSGSGGTYNEQF
TRBJ1-2 | TRBV3-1/TRBV3-2 | ASSLTGSDGYT
TRBJ1-3 | TRBV5-1 | ASSLGVHLLGNTIY
TRBJ2-7 | TRBV7-7 | ASSLVQGAQGAYEQY
TRBJ2-7 | TRBV7-8 | ASSLREAGSYEQY